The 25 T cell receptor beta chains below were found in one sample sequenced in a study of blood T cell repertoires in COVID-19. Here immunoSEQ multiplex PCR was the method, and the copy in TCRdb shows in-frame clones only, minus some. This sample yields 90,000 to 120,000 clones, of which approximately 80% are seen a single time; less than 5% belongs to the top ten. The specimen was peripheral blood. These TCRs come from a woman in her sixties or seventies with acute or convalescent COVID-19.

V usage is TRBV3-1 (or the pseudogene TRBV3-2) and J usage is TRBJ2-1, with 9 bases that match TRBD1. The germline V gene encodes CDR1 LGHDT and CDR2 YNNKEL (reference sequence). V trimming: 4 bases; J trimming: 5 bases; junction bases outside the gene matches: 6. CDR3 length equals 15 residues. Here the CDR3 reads CASSLGTGPHNEQFF. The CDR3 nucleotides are TGTGCCAGCAGCCTCGGGACAGGGCCACACAATGAGCAGTTCTTC.

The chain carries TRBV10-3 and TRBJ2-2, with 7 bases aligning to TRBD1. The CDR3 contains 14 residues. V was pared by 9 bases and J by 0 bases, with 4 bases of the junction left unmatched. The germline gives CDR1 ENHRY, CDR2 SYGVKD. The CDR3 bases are TGTGCCATACGGGACAGCACGAACACCGGGGAGCTGTTTTTT. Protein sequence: CAIRDSTNTGELFF.

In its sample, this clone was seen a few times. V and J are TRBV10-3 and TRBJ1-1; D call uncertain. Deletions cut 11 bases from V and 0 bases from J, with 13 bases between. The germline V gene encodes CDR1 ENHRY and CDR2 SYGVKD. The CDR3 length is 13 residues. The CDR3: CALRGQMNTEAFF. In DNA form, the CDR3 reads TGTGCCCTGCGTGGGCAGATGAACACTGAAGCTTTCTTT.

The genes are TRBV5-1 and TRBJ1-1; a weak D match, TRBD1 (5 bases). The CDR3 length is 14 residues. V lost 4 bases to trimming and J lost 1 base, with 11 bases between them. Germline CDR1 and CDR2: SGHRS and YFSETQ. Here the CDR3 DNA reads TGCGCCAGCAGCCACGGGGGAGGGAACACTGAAGCTTTCTTT. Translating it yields CASSHGGGNTEAFF.

This chain's CDR3 is CASSIDRGAEAFF. The DNA of the CDR3 is TGTGCCAGCAGTATAGACAGGGGGGCTGAAGCTTTCTTT. This rearrangement joins TRBV2 to TRBJ1-1; 9 bases match TRBD1. Per germline, CDR1 SNHLY and CDR2 FYNNEI. J gave up 6 bases and V 5 bases, and 4 bases lay outside the gene matches. The CDR3 is made up of 13 amino acids.

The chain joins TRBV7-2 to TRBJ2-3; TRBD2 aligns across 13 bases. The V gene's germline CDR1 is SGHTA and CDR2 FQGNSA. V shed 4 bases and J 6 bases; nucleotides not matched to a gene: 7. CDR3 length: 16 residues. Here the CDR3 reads CASSWGLAGLVDTQYF. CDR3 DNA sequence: TGTGCCAGCAGCTGGGGACTAGCGGGGTTGGTGGATACGCAGTATTTT.

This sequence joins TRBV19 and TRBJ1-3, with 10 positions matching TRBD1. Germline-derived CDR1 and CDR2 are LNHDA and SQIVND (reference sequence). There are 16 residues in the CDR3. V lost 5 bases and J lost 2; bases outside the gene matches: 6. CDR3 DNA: TGTGCCAGTAGTCCCAGCGGGACAGGGGCTGGAAACACCATATATTTT. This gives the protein CASSPSGTGAGNTIYF.

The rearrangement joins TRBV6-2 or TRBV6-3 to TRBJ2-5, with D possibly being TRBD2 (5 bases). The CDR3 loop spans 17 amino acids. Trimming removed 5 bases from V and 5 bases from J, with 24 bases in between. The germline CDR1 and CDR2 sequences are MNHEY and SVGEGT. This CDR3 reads CASSPGSRTLLGETQYF. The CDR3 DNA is TGTGCCAGCAGTCCGGGGTCCAGGACTTTGCTGGGGGAGACCCAGTACTTC.

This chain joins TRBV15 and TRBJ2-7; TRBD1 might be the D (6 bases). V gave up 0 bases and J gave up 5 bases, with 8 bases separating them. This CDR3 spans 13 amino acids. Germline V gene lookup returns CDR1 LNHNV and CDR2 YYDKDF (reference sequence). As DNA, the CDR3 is TGTGCCACCAGCAGAGATCAGGGGAACGAGCAGTACTTC. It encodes CATSRDQGNEQYF.

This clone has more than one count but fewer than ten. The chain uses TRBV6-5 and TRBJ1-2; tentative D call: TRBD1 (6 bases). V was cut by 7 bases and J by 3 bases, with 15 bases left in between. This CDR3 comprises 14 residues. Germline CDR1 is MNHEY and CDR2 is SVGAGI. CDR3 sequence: CASTDTGFYYGYTF. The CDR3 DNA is TGTGCCAGCACCGATACAGGGTTTTACTATGGCTACACCTTC.

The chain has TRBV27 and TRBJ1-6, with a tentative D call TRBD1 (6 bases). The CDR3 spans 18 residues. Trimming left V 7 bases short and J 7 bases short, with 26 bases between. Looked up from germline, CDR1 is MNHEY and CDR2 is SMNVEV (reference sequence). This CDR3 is CASTQFFGQGYRNSPLHF. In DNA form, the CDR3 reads TGTGCCAGCACTCAGTTTTTCGGGCAGGGGTATAGGAATTCACCCCTCCACTTT.

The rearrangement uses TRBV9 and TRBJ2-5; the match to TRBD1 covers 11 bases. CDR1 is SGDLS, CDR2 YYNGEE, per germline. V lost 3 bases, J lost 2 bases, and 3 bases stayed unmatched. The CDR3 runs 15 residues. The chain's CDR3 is CASSGTGGWQETQYF. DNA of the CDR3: TGTGCCAGCAGCGGGACAGGGGGCTGGCAAGAGACCCAGTACTTC.

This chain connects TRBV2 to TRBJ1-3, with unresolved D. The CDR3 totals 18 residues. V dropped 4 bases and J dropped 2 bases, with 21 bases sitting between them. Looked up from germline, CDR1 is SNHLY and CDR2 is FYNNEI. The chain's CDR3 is CASSGNPPTQWAGNTIYF. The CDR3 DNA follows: TGTGCCAGCAGTGGAAACCCCCCGACACAGTGGGCTGGAAACACCATATATTTT.

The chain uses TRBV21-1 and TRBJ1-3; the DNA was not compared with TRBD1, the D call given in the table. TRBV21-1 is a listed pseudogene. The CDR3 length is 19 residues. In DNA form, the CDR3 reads TGTGCCAGCGCCCTAGACGGCAGGGAAAGGCCATACTCTGGAAACACCATATATTTT. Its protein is CASALDGRERPYSGNTIYF.

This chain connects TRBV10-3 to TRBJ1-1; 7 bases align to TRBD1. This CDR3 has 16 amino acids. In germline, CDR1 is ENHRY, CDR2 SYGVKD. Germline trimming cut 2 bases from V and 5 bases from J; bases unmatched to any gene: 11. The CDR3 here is CAISEGVGRGWTEAFF. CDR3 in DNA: TGTGCCATCAGTGAGGGGGTGGGCAGGGGGTGGACTGAAGCTTTCTTT.

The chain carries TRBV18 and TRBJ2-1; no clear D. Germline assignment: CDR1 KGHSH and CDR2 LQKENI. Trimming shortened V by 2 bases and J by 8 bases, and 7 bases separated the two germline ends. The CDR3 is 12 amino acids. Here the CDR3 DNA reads TGTGCCAGCTCACCAGGGCAGTATGAGCAGTTCTTC. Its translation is CASSPGQYEQFF.

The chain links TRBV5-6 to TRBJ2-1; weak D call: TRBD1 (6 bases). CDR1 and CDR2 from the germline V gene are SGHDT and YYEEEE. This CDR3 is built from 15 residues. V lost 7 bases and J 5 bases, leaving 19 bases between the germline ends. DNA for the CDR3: TGTGCCAGCCGACGGACAGATCTATCCCACAATGAGCAGTTCTTC. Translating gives CASRRTDLSHNEQFF.

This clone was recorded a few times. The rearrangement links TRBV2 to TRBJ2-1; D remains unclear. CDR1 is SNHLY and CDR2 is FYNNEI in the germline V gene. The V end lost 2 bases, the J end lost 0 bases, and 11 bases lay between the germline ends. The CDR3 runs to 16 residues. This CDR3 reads CASSELTASSYNEQFF. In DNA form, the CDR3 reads TGTGCCAGCAGTGAATTGACCGCTAGCTCCTACAATGAGCAGTTCTTC. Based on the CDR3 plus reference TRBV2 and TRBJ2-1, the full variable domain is EPEVTQTPSHQVTQMGQEVILRCVPISNHLYFYWYRQILGQKVEFLVSFYNNEISEKSEIFDDQFSVERPDGSNFTLKIRSTKLEDSAMYFCASSELTASSYNEQFFGPGTRLTVL.

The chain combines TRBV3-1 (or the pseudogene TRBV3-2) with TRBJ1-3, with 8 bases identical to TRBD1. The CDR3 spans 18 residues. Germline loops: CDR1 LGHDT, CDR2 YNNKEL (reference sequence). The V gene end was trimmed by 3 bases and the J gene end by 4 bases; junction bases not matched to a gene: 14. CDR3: CASSQAGQGGLGGNTIYF. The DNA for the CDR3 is TGTGCCAGCAGCCAGGCTGGACAGGGAGGATTGGGAGGAAACACCATATATTTT.

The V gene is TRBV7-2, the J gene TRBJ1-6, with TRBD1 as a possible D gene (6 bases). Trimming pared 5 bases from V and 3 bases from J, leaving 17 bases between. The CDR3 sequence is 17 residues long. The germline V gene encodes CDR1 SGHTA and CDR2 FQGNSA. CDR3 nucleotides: TGTGCCAGCAGCAGGATCCGCCGGGACAACTATAATTCACCCCTCCACTTT. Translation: CASSRIRRDNYNSPLHF.

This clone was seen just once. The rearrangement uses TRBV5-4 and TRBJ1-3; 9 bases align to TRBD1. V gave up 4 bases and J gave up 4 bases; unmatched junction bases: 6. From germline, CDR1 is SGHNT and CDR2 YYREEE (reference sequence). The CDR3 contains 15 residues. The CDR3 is CASSPGTGSGNTIYF. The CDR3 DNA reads TGTGCCAGCAGCCCCGGGACAGGGTCGGGAAACACCATATATTTT.

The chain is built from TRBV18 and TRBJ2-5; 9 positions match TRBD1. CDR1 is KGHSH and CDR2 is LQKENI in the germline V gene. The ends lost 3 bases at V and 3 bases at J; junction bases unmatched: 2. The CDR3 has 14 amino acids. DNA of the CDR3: TGTGCCAGCTCACCGGGGGACAGGGAAGAGACCCAGTACTTC. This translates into CASSPGDREETQYF.

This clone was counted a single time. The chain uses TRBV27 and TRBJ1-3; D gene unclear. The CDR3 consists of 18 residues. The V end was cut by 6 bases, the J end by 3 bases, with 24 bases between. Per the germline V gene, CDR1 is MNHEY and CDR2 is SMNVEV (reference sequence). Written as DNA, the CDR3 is TGTGCCAGCAGCCCTCAACCCTACCGGGGAGGAAGTGGAAACACCATATATTTT. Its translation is CASSPQPYRGGSGNTIYF.

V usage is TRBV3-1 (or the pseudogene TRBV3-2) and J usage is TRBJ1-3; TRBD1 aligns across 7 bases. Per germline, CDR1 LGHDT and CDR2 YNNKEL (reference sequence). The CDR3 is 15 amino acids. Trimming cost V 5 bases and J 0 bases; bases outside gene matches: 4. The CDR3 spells CASSFDRASGNTIYF. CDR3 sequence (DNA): TGTGCCAGCAGCTTCGACAGGGCCTCTGGAAACACCATATATTTT.

The CDR3 protein is CASSPGQGPNEKLFF. The CDR3, as DNA: TGTGCCAGCAGCCCGGGACAGGGACCTAATGAAAAACTGTTTTTT. The J gene is TRBJ1-4, the V gene TRBV5-4; 9 nucleotides line up with TRBD1. V gave up 4 bases and J gave up 3 bases; unmatched junction bases: 4. This CDR3 is built from 15 residues. In germline, CDR1 is SGHNT, CDR2 YYREEE (reference sequence).